This record looks at one T cell receptor beta chain sequence and its context. Its specificity is unknown. Compared with germline, one end of the junction differs, possibly owing to a read error. The CDR3 is 14 residues long. Germline V CDR1 and CDR2: LNHDA, SQIVND (reference sequence). This sample was included in a study of shared clonotypes between healthy human individuals. Study-wide results and caveats: Clonotypes that were shared across four donors made up about 4.5% of naive CD4 clonotypes. What rarefaction showed was incomplete sorted-subset sequencing despite large depth.

All donors qualified as healthy HIV-negative adults and had experienced no recent acute infections or vaccinations. Assay used: immunoSEQ multiplex PCR; TCRdb lists only in-frame clones, some missing. The sample contains some 900,000 clones, approximately 80% of which appear only once. The sequenced sample consisted of memory CD4+ T cells sorted from blood. Subset defined: CD45RA-negative fraction. The receptor was derived from a man aged 18 to 29 in good health. This rearrangement joins TRBV19 to TRBJ2-6; no clear D gene. This CDR3 reads CASSFLAGANVLTF. In DNA, the CDR3 is TGTGCCAGTAGTTTCCTGGCTGGAGCCAACGTCCTGACTTTC.